This T cell receptor beta chain derives from a study of T cells after yellow fever vaccination. Production of TCR cDNA was by 5'RACE template switching, which also added a universal primer site and UMIs. TCRdb itself ran the 5' RACE reads through MiXCR, one entry per CDR3 protein. The sample records 300,000 to 400,000 distinct CDR3 sequences, roughly 4% being singletons. This clonotype was detected many times. CDR1 is KGHSH, CDR2 LQKENI, per germline. The CDR3 has 14 residues. Trimming pared 3 bases from V and 7 bases from J, leaving 14 bases between. The receptor was derived from a man between 18 and 29 years old who received the YFV17D yellow fever vaccine. The gene calls are TRBV18 and TRBJ2-3; D is possibly TRBD1 (6 bases). The sequenced sample was PBMCs, obtained 5 days after the yellow fever booster vaccination. The CDR3 bases are TGTGCCAGCTCACCCCGGCAGGGGTTGAATACGCAGTATTTT. Translating gives CASSPRQGLNTQYF.